This is a list of T cell receptor beta chains from one sample in a study of blood T cell repertoires in COVID-19. The assay was immunoSEQ multiplex PCR, and TCRdb's table has in-frame clones only and misses some. The sample lists 130,000 to 150,000 clones, about four fifths occurring once. Sequences were obtained from peripheral blood. These TCRs come from a woman of 80 years or more with acute or convalescent COVID-19. Both conserved end residues are part of each CDR3. A D gene is named only where the DNA matches it firmly. Where a row states a size, it is once, few, many or the class of an expanded clone; other rows omit it.

CDR3aa | CDR3nt | abundance | j_gene | d_gene | v_gene
CASSGGTGDGYTF | TGTGCCAGCAGTGGAGGGACAGGGGATGGCTACACCTTC | once | TRBJ1-2 | TRBD1 | TRBV28
CATSDLGGGNQPQHF | TGTGCCACCAGTGATTTGGGGGGGGGCAATCAGCCCCAGCATTTT | . | TRBJ1-5 | . | TRBV24-1
CASSPTGRYGYTF | TGTGCCAGCAGCCCCACAGGGCGCTATGGCTACACCTTC | . | TRBJ1-2 | . | TRBV12-3/TRBV12-4
CASSWGRGEQYF | TGTGCCAGCAGCTGGGGTAGGGGCGAGCAGTACTTC | . | TRBJ2-7 | . | TRBV7-6
CASSSSFSGGNYGYTF | TGTGCCAGTAGCAGTTCTTTTTCAGGGGGGAACTATGGCTACACCTTC | . | TRBJ1-2 | TRBD1 | TRBV19
CASSYSNRINYGYTF | TGTGCCAGCAGTTACTCAAACAGAATTAACTATGGCTACACCTTC | . | TRBJ1-2 | . | TRBV6-5
CASSLGDRGSHGYTF | TGTGCCAGCAGTTTAGGGGACAGGGGCAGTCATGGCTACACCTTC | . | TRBJ1-2 | TRBD1 | TRBV27
CASSDLGQTNEKLFF | TGTGCCAGCAGCGACTTGGGACAGACTAATGAAAAACTGTTTTTT | . | TRBJ1-4 | TRBD1 | TRBV2
CAISLTGDSNQPQHF | TGTGCCATCAGCCTTACAGGGGATAGCAATCAGCCCCAGCATTTT | . | TRBJ1-5 | TRBD1 | TRBV10-3
CASSLGPGGERGYTF | TGTGCCAGCAGCTTAGGGCCTGGAGGGGAGAGGGGCTACACCTTC | few | TRBJ1-2 | . | TRBV7-6
CASSTRDRKETQYF | TGTGCCAGTAGTACCCGGGACAGAAAAGAGACCCAGTACTTC | . | TRBJ2-5 | TRBD1 | TRBV19
CATSAEGQSNTGELFF | TGTGCCACCAGTGCAGAGGGACAGAGTAACACCGGGGAGCTGTTTTTT | . | TRBJ2-2 | TRBD1 | TRBV24-1
CASSLGTINSPLHF | TGTGCCAGCAGCTTGGGGACAATCAATTCACCCCTCCACTTT | . | TRBJ1-6 | . | TRBV7-2
CASTKRYEQYF | TGTGCCAGCACCAAGAGGTACGAGCAGTACTTC | . | TRBJ2-7 | . | TRBV28
CASSLGRGNEQFF | TGTGCCAGCAGTTTAGGCAGGGGAAATGAGCAGTTCTTC | once | TRBJ2-1 | . | TRBV12-3/TRBV12-4
CASSLAGGSDTQYF | TGTGCCAGCAGCTTAGCGGGGGGTTCAGATACGCAGTATTTT | . | TRBJ2-3 | . | TRBV7-2
CASSQAGQTNEKLFF | TGCGCCAGCAGCCAGGCGGGACAGACTAATGAAAAACTGTTTTTT | . | TRBJ1-4 | TRBD1 | TRBV4-1
CASSKGQGSNYGYTF | TGTGCCAGCAGTAAAGGACAGGGGTCCAACTATGGCTACACCTTC | . | TRBJ1-2 | TRBD1 | TRBV2
CASSFQPGDQPQHF | TGTGCCAGCAGCTTTCAACCGGGAGACCAGCCCCAGCATTTT | . | TRBJ1-5 | . | TRBV7-2
CASSLRPGQSGGDMNTEAFF | TGTGCCAGCAGCTTAAGGCCAGGACAGTCCGGCGGTGACATGAACACTGAAGCTTTCTTT | . | TRBJ1-1 | . | TRBV7-3
CASSEFQSNYGYTF | TGTGCCAGCAGTGAGTTTCAGTCTAACTATGGCTACACCTTC | . | TRBJ1-2 | . | TRBV2
CASSETGEEQFF | TGTGCCAGCAGTGAAACAGGGGAGGAGCAGTTCTTC | . | TRBJ2-1 | TRBD1 | TRBV6-4